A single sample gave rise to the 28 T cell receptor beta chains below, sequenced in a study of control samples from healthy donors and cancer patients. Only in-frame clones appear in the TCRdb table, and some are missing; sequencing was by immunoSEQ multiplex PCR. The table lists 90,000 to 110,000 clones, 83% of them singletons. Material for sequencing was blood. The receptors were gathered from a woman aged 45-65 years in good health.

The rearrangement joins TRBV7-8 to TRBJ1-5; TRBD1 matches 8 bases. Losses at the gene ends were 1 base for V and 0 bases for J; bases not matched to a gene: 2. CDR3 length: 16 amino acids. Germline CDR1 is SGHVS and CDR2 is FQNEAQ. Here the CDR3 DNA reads TGTGCCAGCAGCTTAGGGGGACAGGCTAGCAATCAGCCCCAGCATTTT. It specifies CASSLGGQASNQPQHF. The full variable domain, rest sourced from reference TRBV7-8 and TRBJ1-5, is GAGVSQSPRYKVAKRGQDVALRCDPISGHVSLFWYQQALGQGPEFLTYFQNEAQLDKSGLPSDRFFAERPEGSVSTLKIQRTQQEDSAVYLCASSLGGQASNQPQHFGDGTRLSIL.

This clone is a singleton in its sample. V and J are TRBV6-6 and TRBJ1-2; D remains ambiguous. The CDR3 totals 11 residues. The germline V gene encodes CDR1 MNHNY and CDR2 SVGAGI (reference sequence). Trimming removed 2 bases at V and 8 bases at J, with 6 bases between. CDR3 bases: TGTGCCAGCAGTTACATTCAGGGCTACACCTTC. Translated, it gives CASSYIQGYTF.

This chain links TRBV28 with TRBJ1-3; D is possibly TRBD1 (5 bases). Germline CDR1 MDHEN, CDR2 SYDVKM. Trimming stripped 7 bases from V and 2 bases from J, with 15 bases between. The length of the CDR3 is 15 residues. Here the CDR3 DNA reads TGTGCCAGCACCCTCGATGGGACCCCTGGAAACACCATATATTTT. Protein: CASTLDGTPGNTIYF.

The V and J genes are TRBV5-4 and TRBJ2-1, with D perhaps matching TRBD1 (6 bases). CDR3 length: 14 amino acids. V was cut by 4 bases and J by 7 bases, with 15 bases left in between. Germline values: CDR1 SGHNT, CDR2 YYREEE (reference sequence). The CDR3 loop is CASSRTAFGNEQFF. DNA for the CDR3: TGTGCCAGCAGCCGGACAGCATTTGGGAATGAGCAGTTCTTC.

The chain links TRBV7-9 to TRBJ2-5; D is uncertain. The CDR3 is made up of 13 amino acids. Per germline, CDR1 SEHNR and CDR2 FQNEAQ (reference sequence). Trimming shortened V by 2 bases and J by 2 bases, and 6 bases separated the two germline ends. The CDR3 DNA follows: TGTGCCAGCAGCTTAATCGCTCAAGAGACCCAGTACTTC. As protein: CASSLIAQETQYF.

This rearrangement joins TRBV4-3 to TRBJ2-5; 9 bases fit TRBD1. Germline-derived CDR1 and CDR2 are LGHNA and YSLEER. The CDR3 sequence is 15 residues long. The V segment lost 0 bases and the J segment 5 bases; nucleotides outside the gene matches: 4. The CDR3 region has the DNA TGCGCCAGCAGCCAAGAAAACAGGGGGCACGAGACCCAGTACTTC. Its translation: CASSQENRGHETQYF.

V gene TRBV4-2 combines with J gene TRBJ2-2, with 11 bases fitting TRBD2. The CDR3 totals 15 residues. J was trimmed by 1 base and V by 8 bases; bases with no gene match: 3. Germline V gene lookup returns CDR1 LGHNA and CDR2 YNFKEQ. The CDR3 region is CASGLAGMNTGELFF. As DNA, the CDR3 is TGTGCCAGCGGACTAGCGGGTATGAACACCGGGGAGCTGTTTTTT.

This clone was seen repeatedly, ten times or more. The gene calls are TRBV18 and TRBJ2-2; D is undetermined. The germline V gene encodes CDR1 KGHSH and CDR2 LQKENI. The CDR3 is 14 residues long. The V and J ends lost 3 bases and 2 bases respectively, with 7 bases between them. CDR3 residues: CASSPGFNTGELFF. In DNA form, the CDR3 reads TGTGCCAGCTCACCCGGATTCAACACCGGGGAGCTGTTTTTT.

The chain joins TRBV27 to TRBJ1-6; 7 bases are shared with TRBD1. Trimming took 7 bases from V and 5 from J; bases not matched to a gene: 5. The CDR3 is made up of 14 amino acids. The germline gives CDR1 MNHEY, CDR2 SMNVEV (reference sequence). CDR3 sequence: CASTNRGNNSPLHF. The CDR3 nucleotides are TGTGCCAGCACGAACAGGGGAAATAATTCACCCCTCCACTTT.

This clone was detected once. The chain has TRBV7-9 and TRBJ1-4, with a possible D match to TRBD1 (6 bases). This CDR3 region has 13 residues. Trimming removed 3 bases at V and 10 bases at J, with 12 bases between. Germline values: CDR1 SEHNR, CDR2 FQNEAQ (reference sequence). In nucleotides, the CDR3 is TGTGCCAGCAGCTTTCCAGGGGATGCAAAACTGTTTTTT. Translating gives CASSFPGDAKLFF.

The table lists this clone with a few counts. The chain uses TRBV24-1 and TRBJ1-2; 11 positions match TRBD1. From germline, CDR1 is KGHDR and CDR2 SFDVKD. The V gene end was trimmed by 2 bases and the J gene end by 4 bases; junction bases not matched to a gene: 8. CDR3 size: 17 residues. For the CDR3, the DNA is TGTGCCACCAGTGATTCCGGACAGGGGGCTGAAGGCTATGGCTACACCTTC. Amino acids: CATSDSGQGAEGYGYTF.

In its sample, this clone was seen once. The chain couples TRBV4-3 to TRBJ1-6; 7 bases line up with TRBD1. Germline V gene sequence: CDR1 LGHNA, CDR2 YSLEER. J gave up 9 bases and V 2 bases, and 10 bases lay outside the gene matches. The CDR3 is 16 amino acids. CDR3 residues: CASSQIGTGVGSPLHF. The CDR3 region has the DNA TGCGCCAGCAGCCAAATAGGCACAGGGGTAGGTTCACCCCTCCACTTT.

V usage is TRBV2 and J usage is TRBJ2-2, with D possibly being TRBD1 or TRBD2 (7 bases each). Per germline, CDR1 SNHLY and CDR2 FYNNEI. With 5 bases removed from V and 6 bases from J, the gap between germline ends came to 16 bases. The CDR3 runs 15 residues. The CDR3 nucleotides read TGTGCCAGCAGTTTATATCAGGGGGGGGCCGGGGAGCTGTTTTTT. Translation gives CASSLYQGGAGELFF.

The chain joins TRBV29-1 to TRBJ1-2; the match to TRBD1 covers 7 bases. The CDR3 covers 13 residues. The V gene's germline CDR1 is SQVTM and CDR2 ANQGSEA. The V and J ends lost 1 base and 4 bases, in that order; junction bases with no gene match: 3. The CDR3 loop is CSVEVTGFYGYTF. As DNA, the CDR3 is TGCAGCGTTGAAGTGACAGGGTTCTATGGCTACACCTTC.

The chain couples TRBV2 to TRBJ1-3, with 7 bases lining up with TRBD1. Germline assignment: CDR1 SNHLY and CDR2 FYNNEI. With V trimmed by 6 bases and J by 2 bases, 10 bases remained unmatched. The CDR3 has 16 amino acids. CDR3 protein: CASSEQGLLAGNTIYF. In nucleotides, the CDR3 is TGTGCCAGCAGCGAACAGGGGCTCTTGGCTGGAAACACCATATATTTT.

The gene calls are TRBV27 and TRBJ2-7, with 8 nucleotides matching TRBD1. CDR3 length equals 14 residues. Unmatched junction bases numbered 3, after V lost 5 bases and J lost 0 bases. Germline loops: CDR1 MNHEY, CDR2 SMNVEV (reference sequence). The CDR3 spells CASSPTGDSYEQYF. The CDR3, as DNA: TGTGCCAGCAGTCCGACAGGGGACTCCTACGAGCAGTACTTC.

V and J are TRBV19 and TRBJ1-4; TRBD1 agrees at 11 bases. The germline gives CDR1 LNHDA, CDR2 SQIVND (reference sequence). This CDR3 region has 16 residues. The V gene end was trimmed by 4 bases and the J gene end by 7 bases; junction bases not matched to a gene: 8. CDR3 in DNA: TGTGCCAGTAGTAAAGGACAGGGGGCGTGGGGTGAAAAACTGTTTTTT. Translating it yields CASSKGQGAWGEKLFF.

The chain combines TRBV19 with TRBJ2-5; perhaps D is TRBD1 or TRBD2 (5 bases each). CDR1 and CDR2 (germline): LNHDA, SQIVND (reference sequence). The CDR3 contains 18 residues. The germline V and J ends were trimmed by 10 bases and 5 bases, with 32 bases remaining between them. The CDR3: CAIQLVACCGTWGETQYF. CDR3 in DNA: TGTGCCATCCAGTTGGTCGCGTGTTGTGGGACGTGGGGGGAGACCCAGTACTTC.

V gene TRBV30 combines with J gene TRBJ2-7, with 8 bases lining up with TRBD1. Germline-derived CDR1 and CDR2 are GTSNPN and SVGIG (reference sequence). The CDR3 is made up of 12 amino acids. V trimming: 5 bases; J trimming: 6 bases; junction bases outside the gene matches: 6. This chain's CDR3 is CAWGPQGGEQYF. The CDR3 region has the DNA TGTGCCTGGGGGCCACAGGGGGGCGAGCAGTACTTC.

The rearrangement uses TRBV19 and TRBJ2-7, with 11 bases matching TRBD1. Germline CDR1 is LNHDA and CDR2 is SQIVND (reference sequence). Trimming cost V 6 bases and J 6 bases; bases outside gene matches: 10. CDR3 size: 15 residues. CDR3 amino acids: CASSLSGQGASEQYF. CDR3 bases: TGTGCCAGTAGCCTATCTGGACAGGGGGCGTCCGAGCAGTACTTC.

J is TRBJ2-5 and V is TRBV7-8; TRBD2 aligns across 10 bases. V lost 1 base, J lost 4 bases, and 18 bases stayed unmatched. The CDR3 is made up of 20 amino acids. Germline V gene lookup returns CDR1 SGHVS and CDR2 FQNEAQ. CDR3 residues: CASSLEAARPAGGPVETQYF. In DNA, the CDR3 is TGTGCCAGCAGCTTAGAGGCGGCCCGACCAGCGGGAGGGCCGGTAGAGACCCAGTACTTC.

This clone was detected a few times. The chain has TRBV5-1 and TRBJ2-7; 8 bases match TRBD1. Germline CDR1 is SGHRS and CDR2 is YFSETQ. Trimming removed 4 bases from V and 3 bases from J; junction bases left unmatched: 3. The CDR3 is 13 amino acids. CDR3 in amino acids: CASSGGTGYEQYF. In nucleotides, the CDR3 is TGCGCCAGCAGCGGAGGGACAGGCTACGAGCAGTACTTC.

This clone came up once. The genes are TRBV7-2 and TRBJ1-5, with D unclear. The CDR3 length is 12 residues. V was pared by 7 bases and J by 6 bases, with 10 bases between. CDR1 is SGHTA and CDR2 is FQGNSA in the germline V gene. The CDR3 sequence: CASTSAGQPQHF. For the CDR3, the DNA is TGTGCCAGCACCTCAGCAGGTCAGCCCCAGCATTTT.

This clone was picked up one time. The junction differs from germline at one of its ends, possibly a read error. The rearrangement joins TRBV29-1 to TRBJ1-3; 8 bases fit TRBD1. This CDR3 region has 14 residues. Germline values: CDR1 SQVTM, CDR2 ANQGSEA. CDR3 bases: TGCAGCGCTGAACCGACAGGGGAAGGAAACACCATATATTTT. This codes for CSAEPTGEGNTIYF.

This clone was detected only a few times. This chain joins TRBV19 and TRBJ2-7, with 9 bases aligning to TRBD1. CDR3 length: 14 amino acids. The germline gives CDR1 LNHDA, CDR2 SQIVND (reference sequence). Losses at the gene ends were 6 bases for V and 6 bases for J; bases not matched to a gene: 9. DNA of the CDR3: TGTGCCAGTAGGATACCGGACAGGGGATCCGAGCAGTACTTC. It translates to CASRIPDRGSEQYF.

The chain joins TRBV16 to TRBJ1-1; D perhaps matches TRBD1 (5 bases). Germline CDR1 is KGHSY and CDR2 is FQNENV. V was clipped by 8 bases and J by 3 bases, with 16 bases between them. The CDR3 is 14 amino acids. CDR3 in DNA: TGTGCCAGCGACTACCGGGGGACGGACACTGAAGCTTTCTTT. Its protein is CASDYRGTDTEAFF. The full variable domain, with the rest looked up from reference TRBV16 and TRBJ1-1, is GEEVAQTPKHLVRGEGQKAKLYCAPIKGHSYVFWYQQVLKNEFKFLISFQNENVFDETGMPKERFSAKCLPNSPCSLEIQATKLEDSAVYFCASDYRGTDTEAFFGQGTRLTVV.

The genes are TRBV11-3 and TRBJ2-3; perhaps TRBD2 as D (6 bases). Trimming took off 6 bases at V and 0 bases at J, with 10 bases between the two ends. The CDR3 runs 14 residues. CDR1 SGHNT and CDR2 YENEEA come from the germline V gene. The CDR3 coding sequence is TGTGCCAGCAGGGGGGGAACTAGCACAGATACGCAGTATTTT. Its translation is CASRGGTSTDTQYF.

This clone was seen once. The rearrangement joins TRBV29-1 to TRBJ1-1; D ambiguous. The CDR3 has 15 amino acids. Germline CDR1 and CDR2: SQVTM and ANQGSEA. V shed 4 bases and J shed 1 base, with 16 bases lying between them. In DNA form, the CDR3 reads TGCAGCGTTGCCCCCTCAACAAGGACGAACACTGAAGCTTTCTTT. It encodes CSVAPSTRTNTEAFF.